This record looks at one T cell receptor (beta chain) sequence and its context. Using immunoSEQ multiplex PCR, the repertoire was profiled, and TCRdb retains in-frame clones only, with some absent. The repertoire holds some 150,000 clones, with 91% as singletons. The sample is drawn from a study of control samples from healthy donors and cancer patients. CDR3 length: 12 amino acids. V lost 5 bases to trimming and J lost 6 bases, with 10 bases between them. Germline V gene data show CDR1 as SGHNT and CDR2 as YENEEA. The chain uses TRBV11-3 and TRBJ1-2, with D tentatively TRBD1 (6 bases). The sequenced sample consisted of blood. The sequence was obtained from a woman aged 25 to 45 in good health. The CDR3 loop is CASSTDRNGYTF. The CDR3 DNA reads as TGTGCCAGCAGCACAGACAGGAATGGCTACACCTTC.